What follows are 8 T cell receptor beta chains derived from one specimen sequenced in a study of cytomegalovirus exposure and HLA in healthy donors. The PCR made use of 60 Vbeta and 13 Jbeta primers. The data were produced by immunoSEQ multiplex PCR, yet TCRdb's version contains in-frame clones alone and is incomplete. The data hold 150,000 or so clones, with about four fifths observed a single time. Sequencing was done on a sample of PBMCs. Receptors originate from a man aged 25 to 45 in good health and CMV-seropositive.

The J gene is TRBJ2-5, the V gene TRBV2; D is possibly TRBD1 (7 bases). The DNA matches TRBJ2-7 better at its end, which makes the J call doubtful. CDR1 and CDR2 (germline): SNHLY, FYNNEI. This CDR3 contains 13 residues. The CDR3 nucleotides read TGTGCCAGCAGTGGGCAGGGGGGCCACGAGCAGTACTTC. This gives the protein CASSGQGGHEQYF.

The table lists this clone with a few counts. The chain uses TRBV9 and TRBJ2-3, with 8 bases aligning to TRBD2. V was clipped by 0 bases and J by 0 bases; unmatched bases: 0. Germline V lookup: CDR1 SGDLS, CDR2 YYNGEE. CDR3 length: 15 residues. The CDR3 DNA sequence: TGTGCCAGCAGCGTAGCTAGCGGGAGCACAGATACGCAGTATTTT. This codes for CASSVASGSTDTQYF.

This clone was recorded a few times. The chain has TRBV19 and TRBJ2-4, with D maybe TRBD1 (6 bases). The CDR3 runs to 15 residues. V lost 8 bases and J 1 base, leaving 15 bases between the germline ends. Per the germline V gene, CDR1 is LNHDA and CDR2 is SQIVND (reference sequence). In DNA form, the CDR3 reads TGTGCCAGTTCGAGGGACATTCTTGCCAAAAACATTCAGTACTTC. This encodes CASSRDILAKNIQYF.

This chain connects TRBV4-2 to TRBJ2-7; TRBD1 might be the D (5 bases). With 4 bases removed from V and 5 bases from J, the gap between germline ends came to 21 bases. Germline V CDR1 and CDR2: LGHNA, YNFKEQ. The CDR3 runs 16 residues. The CDR3 coding sequence is TGTGCCAGCAGCCCCCAGAAGGACATCCTGCGCGACGAGCAGTACTTC. Its protein product is CASSPQKDILRDEQYF.

The chain is built from TRBV5-1 and TRBJ1-1; 11 nucleotides match TRBD1. V dropped 3 bases and J dropped 5; count of bases not matched to a gene: 6. The CDR3 has 15 amino acids. Per germline, CDR1 SGHRS and CDR2 YFSETQ. The CDR3 DNA reads TGCGCCAGCAGCTGGACAGGGGGCGGAGAAACTGAAGCTTTCTTT. Translation: CASSWTGGGETEAFF.

The V gene is TRBV29-1, the J gene TRBJ2-1, with D possibly matching TRBD1 (6 bases). Germline assignment: CDR1 SQVTM and CDR2 ANQGSEA. Trimming removed 0 bases at V and 4 bases at J, with 7 bases between. The CDR3 loop spans 13 amino acids. The CDR3 protein is CSVEEGGYNEQFF. DNA of the CDR3: TGCAGCGTTGAAGAAGGGGGTTACAATGAGCAGTTCTTC.

CDR3 bases: TGTGCCAGCAGTGAAGCTCCGGGACAAACCGGGGAGCTGTTTTTT. This codes for CASSEAPGQTGELFF. The chain is built from TRBV2 and TRBJ2-2, with a weak D call TRBD1 (6 bases). This CDR3 has 15 residues. Trimming cost V 0 bases and J 5 bases, with 10 bases left between them. Germline V lookup: CDR1 SNHLY, CDR2 FYNNEI.

The rearrangement links TRBV2 to TRBJ1-2; D unresolved. The V gene lost 5 bases and the J gene lost 2 bases, with 12 bases spanning the gap. Germline CDR1 and CDR2: SNHLY and FYNNEI. The length of the CDR3 is 14 residues. The CDR3 DNA sequence: TGTGCCAGCAGTTCCGTGGACTGGAACTATGGCTACACCTTC. This translates into CASSSVDWNYGYTF.